Following are 8 T cell receptor beta chains from one sample sequenced in a study of T cell responses to AZD1222 COVID-19 vaccine. Repertoires were generated with immunoSEQ multiplex PCR, while TCRdb's copy carries only in-frame clones and drops some. The sample carries more than 110,000 clones, around 93% recorded once. This sample comprised peripheral blood, obtained on day 0 of AZD1222 vaccination. Receptors originate from an adult in good health.

The gene calls are TRBV3-1 (or the pseudogene TRBV3-2) and TRBJ2-1; D ambiguous. This CDR3 has 12 amino acids. Trimming pared 2 bases from V and 12 bases from J, leaving 11 bases between. Germline values: CDR1 LGHDT, CDR2 YNNKEL (reference sequence). CDR3 protein: CASSQSGRVQFF. CDR3 nucleotide sequence: TGTGCCAGCAGCCAATCCGGACGTGTGCAGTTCTTC.

The DNA for the CDR3 is TGTGCCAGTAGTATTTGGTCCCGGGAAGCTTTCTTT. Protein sequence: CASSIWSREAFF. The gene calls are TRBV19 and TRBJ1-1; the D is unclear. The germline gives CDR1 LNHDA, CDR2 SQIVND (reference sequence). Trimming stripped 3 bases from V and 8 bases from J, with 10 bases between. CDR3 length: 12 residues.

This chain joins TRBV4-2 and TRBJ1-5, with unresolved D. V was pared by 0 bases and J by 3 bases, with 12 bases between. Germline V gene sequence: CDR1 LGHNA, CDR2 YNFKEQ. This CDR3 has 16 residues. The CDR3 DNA is TGTGCCAGCAGCCAAGATCGAGGGCGGGACAATCAGCCCCAGCATTTT. This encodes CASSQDRGRDNQPQHF.

This clone has only one observation. The chain links TRBV6-1 to TRBJ2-6; a weak D match, TRBD2 (6 bases). There are 17 residues in the CDR3. Germline CDR1 is MNHNS and CDR2 is SASEGT. V lost 2 bases and J 0 bases, leaving 11 bases between the germline ends. The CDR3 spells CASSERGLTSGANVLTF. CDR3 coding DNA: TGTGCCAGCAGTGAAAGGGGACTGACCTCTGGGGCCAACGTCCTGACTTTC.

The chain combines TRBV12-2 with TRBJ2-1. TRBV12-2 counts as a pseudogene. The length of the CDR3 is 14 residues. The CDR3, as DNA: TGTGCAAGTCGCTTCTCGGACGAGTACAATGAGCAGTTCTTC. It is translated as CASRFSDEYNEQFF.

This chain connects TRBV27 to TRBJ2-3; no reliable D call. CDR3 length equals 13 residues. Germline V gives CDR1 MNHEY, CDR2 SMNVEV (reference sequence). The V and J ends lost 6 bases and 5 bases respectively, with 12 bases between them. CDR3 sequence (DNA): TGTGCCAGCAGCCCCCTTGTTCGAGATACGCAGTATTTT. It translates to CASSPLVRDTQYF.

This clone was seen only once. This chain links TRBV5-1 with TRBJ1-6, with D possibly matching TRBD1 (6 bases). CDR1 and CDR2 from the germline V gene are SGHRS and YFSETQ. V dropped 4 bases and J dropped 5 bases, with 16 bases sitting between them. This CDR3 is built from 16 residues. The chain's CDR3 is CASSRGTGSNNSPLHF. The CDR3 bases are TGCGCCAGCAGCCGAGGAACAGGGTCTAATAATTCACCCCTCCACTTT.

The J gene is TRBJ2-1, the V gene TRBV9; D is perhaps TRBD2 (8 bases). Trimming took 0 bases from V and 9 from J, leaving 16 bases between them. The CDR3 loop spans 15 amino acids. From germline, CDR1 is SGDLS and CDR2 YYNGEE. CDR3 sequence reads: CASSVVSGGGAEQFF. The DNA for the CDR3 is TGTGCCAGCAGCGTAGTATCGGGAGGGGGCGCTGAGCAGTTCTTC.